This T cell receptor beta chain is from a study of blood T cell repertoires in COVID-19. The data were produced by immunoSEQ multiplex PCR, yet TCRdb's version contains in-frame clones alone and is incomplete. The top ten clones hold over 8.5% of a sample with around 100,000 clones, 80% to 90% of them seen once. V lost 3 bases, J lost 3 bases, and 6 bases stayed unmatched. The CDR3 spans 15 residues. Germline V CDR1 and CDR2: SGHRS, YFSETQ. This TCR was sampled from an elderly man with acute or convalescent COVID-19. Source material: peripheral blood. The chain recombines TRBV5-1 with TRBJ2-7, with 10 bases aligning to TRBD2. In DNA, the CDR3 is TGCGCCAGCAGCTCGAAGGCTAGCGGGAGCTACGAGCAGTACTTC. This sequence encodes CASSSKASGSYEQYF. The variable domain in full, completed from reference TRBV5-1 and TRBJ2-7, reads KAGVTQTPRYLIKTRGQQVTLSCSPISGHRSVSWYQQTPGQGLQFLFEYFSETQRNKGNFPGRFSGRQFSNSRSEMNVSTLELGDSALYLCASSSKASGSYEQYFGPGTRLTVT.